Presented here are 14 T cell receptor beta chains from one specimen sequenced in a study of T cell clones after liver transplantation. Data came from immunoSEQ multiplex PCR; TCRdb stores just in-frame clones and leaves some out. The sample lists 65,000 to 90,000 clones, roughly 90% occurring once. This specimen consisted of CD4+ T cells from blood, obtained before liver transplant. All receptors derive from a human donor who received a liver transplant.

With regard to this clone: Other DNA sequences in this specimen translate into the identical CDR3. The chain couples TRBV6-5 to TRBJ2-7; 13 positions match TRBD2. There are 15 residues in the CDR3. J gave up 5 bases and V 5 bases, and 6 bases lay outside the gene matches. Per germline, CDR1 MNHEY and CDR2 SVGAGI. CDR3 protein: CASSTKGLAGDEQYF. CDR3 bases: TGTGCCAGCAGTACCAAAGGACTAGCGGGGGACGAGCAGTACTTC.

The chain combines TRBV19 with TRBJ1-5; D remains ambiguous. The V end lost 6 bases, the J end lost 3 bases, and 9 bases lay between the germline ends. Per the germline V gene, CDR1 is LNHDA and CDR2 is SQIVND (reference sequence). This CDR3 contains 13 residues. CDR3: CASSLKYNQPQHF. CDR3 coding DNA: TGTGCCAGTAGCCTAAAATACAATCAGCCCCAGCATTTT.

CDR3 region: CATSRELAAQGHEQYF. The CDR3 nucleotides read TGTGCCACCAGCAGAGAGTTGGCAGCCCAAGGGCACGAGCAGTACTTC. This chain connects TRBV15 to TRBJ2-7; D is ambiguous. V lost 0 bases and J lost 5, with 17 bases in between. CDR1 LNHNV and CDR2 YYDKDF come from the germline V gene (reference sequence). The CDR3 length is 16 residues.

This sequence joins TRBV4-3 and TRBJ2-7; D may be TRBD1 or TRBD2 (6 bases each). Trimming shortened V by 0 bases and J by 2 bases, and 11 bases separated the two germline ends. Germline loops: CDR1 LGHNA, CDR2 YSLEER. CDR3 length equals 15 residues. CDR3 nucleotides: TGCGCCAGCAGCCAAGATGGGGGCGGGACCTACGAGCAGTACTTC. Protein product: CASSQDGGGTYEQYF.

This clone has just one count. This chain joins TRBV23-1 and TRBJ2-7; tentative D call: TRBD1 (6 bases). TRBV23-1 is classed as an ORF, of uncertain function. V lost 2 bases and J 3 bases, leaving 11 bases between the germline ends. This CDR3 has 14 amino acids. The CDR3 bases are TGCGCCAGCAGTCAAGTAGGACAGAGCTACGAGCAGTACTTC. Its translation is CASSQVGQSYEQYF.

V is TRBV14 and J is TRBJ2-1; 12 bases are a match to TRBD2. The germline gives CDR1 SGHDN, CDR2 FVKESK. CDR3 length equals 17 residues. V gave up 1 base and J gave up 6 bases; unmatched junction bases: 7. This CDR3 is CASSQGWLAGGPNEQFF. The CDR3 bases are TGTGCCAGCAGCCAAGGATGGCTAGCGGGAGGGCCCAATGAGCAGTTCTTC. Together with reference TRBV14 and TRBJ2-1, the CDR3 gives the full variable domain: EAGVTQFPSHSVIEKGQTVTLRCDPISGHDNLYWYRRVMGKEIKFLLHFVKESKQDESGMPNNRFLAERTGGTYSTLKVQPAELEDSGVYFCASSQGWLAGGPNEQFFGPGTRLTVL.

Notes on this clone: The sample carries other DNA sequences with the same CDR3. V usage is TRBV19 and J usage is TRBJ2-5; TRBD2 is a possible D gene (5 bases). The V and J ends lost 3 bases and 2 bases respectively, with 7 bases between them. The CDR3 has 13 residues. Germline V gene lookup returns CDR1 LNHDA and CDR2 SQIVND (reference sequence). The CDR3 reads CASSIGIQETQYF. CDR3 coding DNA: TGTGCCAGTAGTATCGGGATACAAGAGACCCAGTACTTC.

V and J are TRBV7-2 and TRBJ2-3, with TRBD1 as a possible D gene (5 bases). The germline CDR1 and CDR2 sequences are SGHTA and FQGNSA. CDR3 length: 14 amino acids. The V and J ends lost 3 bases and 2 bases respectively, with 9 bases between them. The CDR3 spells CASSLQGYTDTQYF. The CDR3 DNA reads TGTGCCAGCAGCTTGCAGGGTTACACAGATACGCAGTATTTT.

V and J are TRBV10-3 and TRBJ1-2; D not certain. Deletions cut 6 bases from V and 2 bases from J, with 13 bases between. Germline CDR1 is ENHRY and CDR2 is SYGVKD. The CDR3 consists of 14 residues. CDR3 region: CAIRPEVANYGYTF. As DNA, the CDR3 is TGTGCCATCAGGCCAGAGGTGGCAAACTATGGCTACACCTTC.

The V call is TRBV28, the J call TRBJ2-1; 14 bases fit TRBD2. Germline CDR1 and CDR2: MDHEN and SYDVKM. The CDR3 runs 22 residues. Trimming took 8 bases from V and 4 from J; bases not matched to a gene: 25. The CDR3 here is CASGVSGTSGRSQGYAYNEQFF. The CDR3 DNA sequence: TGTGCCAGCGGAGTTTCCGGGACTAGCGGGAGAAGCCAAGGATACGCTTACAATGAGCAGTTCTTC.

This chain joins TRBV7-8 and TRBJ1-2; weak D call: TRBD1 (6 bases). The CDR3 covers 14 residues. CDR1 and CDR2 from the germline V gene are SGHVS and FQNEAQ. The V end lost 1 base, the J end lost 3 bases, and 9 bases lay between the germline ends. The CDR3 loop reads CASSLGTEYYGYTF. The CDR3 nucleotides are TGTGCCAGCAGCTTAGGGACAGAATACTATGGCTACACCTTC.

The chain is built from TRBV11-3 and TRBJ2-5; D is unresolved. V shed 3 bases and J shed 2 bases, with 7 bases lying between them. The CDR3 is made up of 13 amino acids. CDR1 is SGHNT, CDR2 YENEEA, per germline. Here the CDR3 reads CASSFSQQETQYF. CDR3 DNA: TGTGCCAGCAGCTTTTCACAGCAAGAGACCCAGTACTTC. Together with reference TRBV11-3 and TRBJ2-5, the CDR3 gives the full variable domain: EAGVVQSPRYKIIEKKQPVAFWCNPISGHNTLYWYLQNLGQGPELLIRYENEEAVDDSQLPKDRFSAERLKGVDSTLKIQPAELGDSAVYLCASSFSQQETQYFGPGTRLLVL.

The J gene is TRBJ1-5, the V gene TRBV27; a possible D gene is TRBD1 (6 bases). The V end was cut by 6 bases, the J end by 9 bases, with 21 bases between. Germline V gene data show CDR1 as MNHEY and CDR2 as SMNVEV (reference sequence). There are 15 residues in the CDR3. CDR3: CASRPGWGLNVPQHF. The CDR3 DNA is TGTGCCAGCAGACCCGGTTGGGGGCTAAATGTGCCCCAGCATTTT.

V gene TRBV5-1 combines with J gene TRBJ2-1; D is undetermined. The V end lost 3 bases, the J end lost 7 bases, and 14 bases lay between the germline ends. The CDR3 length is 14 residues. The germline CDR1 and CDR2 sequences are SGHRS and YFSETQ. CDR3 sequence: CASSYYERRNEQFF. The CDR3 DNA reads TGCGCCAGCAGCTACTACGAGCGCCGAAATGAGCAGTTCTTC.